Listed here are 20 T cell receptor beta chains from one sample, sequenced in a study of cytomegalovirus exposure and HLA in healthy donors. 13 Jbeta primers and 60 Vbeta primers were used for the PCR. The protocol was immunoSEQ multiplex PCR, while the TCRdb copy is restricted to in-frame clones and leaves out a portion. The sample has approximately 150,000 clones; about four fifths are singletons. The sequenced sample was PBMCs. These receptors all stem from a man aged 45-65 years in good health and CMV-seropositive.

The chain is built from TRBV4-1 and TRBJ1-2; no clear D. CDR3 size: 13 residues. In germline, CDR1 is MGHRA, CDR2 YSYEKL. Trimming stripped 1 base from V and 8 bases from J, with 11 bases between. CDR3 nucleotide sequence: TGCGCCAGCAGCCAAGTACTTTCTGTAGGCTACACCTTC. Translated, it gives CASSQVLSVGYTF.

The chain has TRBV5-4 and TRBJ2-3; maybe TRBD1 (6 bases). The CDR3 totals 13 residues. The ends were cut back, 4 bases at V and 6 bases at J, with 12 bases in the middle. Germline CDR1 and CDR2: SGHNT and YYREEE (reference sequence). The DNA of the CDR3 is TGTGCCAGCAGCGGACCAGGGGCTGATACGCAGTATTTT. Its translation: CASSGPGADTQYF. Supplemented by reference TRBV5-4 and TRBJ2-3, the full variable domain reads ETGVTQSPTHLIKTRGQQVTLRCSSQSGHNTVSWYQQALGQGPQFIFQYYREEENGRGNFPPRFSGLQFPNYSSELNVNALELDDSALYLCASSGPGADTQYFGPGTRLTVL.

The J gene is TRBJ1-1, the V gene TRBV5-1; tentative D call: TRBD1 (5 bases). The CDR3 loop spans 13 amino acids. Germline V gene data show CDR1 as SGHRS and CDR2 as YFSETQ. V lost 0 bases, J lost 8 bases, and 11 bases lay in between. CDR3 loop: CASSLVGQGEAFF. CDR3 nucleotide sequence: TGCGCCAGCAGCTTGGTCGGGCAGGGCGAAGCTTTCTTT.

The chain employs TRBV7-2 and TRBJ1-1; maybe TRBD1 (5 bases). CDR1 is SGHTA, CDR2 FQGNSA, per germline. The CDR3 has 13 amino acids. V lost 3 bases and J 4 bases, leaving 9 bases between the germline ends. DNA of the CDR3: TGTGCCAGCAGCTTCATTCAGGGCACTGAAGCTTTCTTT. It codes for CASSFIQGTEAFF. Together with reference TRBV7-2 and TRBJ1-1, the CDR3 gives the full variable domain: GAGVSQSPSNKVTEKGKDVELRCDPISGHTALYWYRQSLGQGLEFLIYFQGNSAPDKSGLPSDRFSAERTGGSVSTLTIQRTQQEDSAVYLCASSFIQGTEAFFGQGTRLTVV.

The chain is built from TRBV28 and TRBJ2-2; tentative D call: TRBD1 (6 bases). The CDR3 contains 15 residues. V was shortened by 4 bases and J by 0 bases, with 9 bases between the two germline ends. Germline V gene sequence: CDR1 MDHEN, CDR2 SYDVKM. This CDR3 reads CASSSQGTNTGELFF. CDR3 nucleotides: TGTGCCAGCAGTTCACAGGGTACGAACACCGGGGAGCTGTTTTTT.

The V and J genes are TRBV11-2 and TRBJ1-6, with TRBD1 matching over 9 bases. The CDR3 totals 15 residues. The junction had 9 bases not matched to a gene; V was cut back by 5 bases and J by 10 bases. The germline CDR1 and CDR2 sequences are SGHAT and FQNNGV. The CDR3 bases are TGTGCCAGCAGCGTCGGCCGGGACAGGGTCTCACCCCTCCACTTT. It is translated as CASSVGRDRVSPLHF.

The V call is TRBV5-4, the J call TRBJ2-7; TRBD2 aligns across 7 bases. The CDR3 loop spans 13 amino acids. Trimming at V came to 5 bases and at J to 5 bases, leaving 7 bases not matched to a gene. CDR1 and CDR2 (germline): SGHNT, YYREEE (reference sequence). CDR3 sequence reads: CASSREDSHEQYF. CDR3 nucleotides: TGTGCCAGCAGTCGGGAGGATTCCCACGAGCAGTACTTC. Complete variable domain (other parts from reference TRBV5-4 and TRBJ2-7): ETGVTQSPTHLIKTRGQQVTLRCSSQSGHNTVSWYQQALGQGPQFIFQYYREEENGRGNFPPRFSGLQFPNYSSELNVNALELDDSALYLCASSREDSHEQYFGPGTRLTVT.

The V and J genes are TRBV30 and TRBJ1-1; possible D gene TRBD1, 6 bases. The CDR3 is 11 amino acids. From germline, CDR1 is GTSNPN and CDR2 SVGIG (reference sequence). V was clipped by 4 bases and J by 6 bases, with 9 bases between them. The DNA of the CDR3 is TGTGCCTGGAACAGGGTTCCTGAAGCTTTCTTT. The encoded protein is CAWNRVPEAFF. Supplemented by reference TRBV30 and TRBJ1-1, the full variable domain reads SQTIHQWPATLVQPVGSPLSLECTVEGTSNPNLYWYRQAAGRGLQLLFYSVGIGQISSEVPQNLSASRPQDRQFILSSKKLLLSDSGFYLCAWNRVPEAFFGQGTRLTVV.

The chain carries TRBV27 and TRBJ2-7; the match to TRBD2 covers 10 bases. J was trimmed by 5 bases and V by 0 bases; bases with no gene match: 13. The germline gives CDR1 MNHEY, CDR2 SMNVEV (reference sequence). CDR3 length equals 18 residues. Written as DNA, the CDR3 is TGTGCCAGCAGTTTATCTGGGCTAGCGGGAGAGACCGGGAACGAGCAGTACTTC. Translated, it gives CASSLSGLAGETGNEQYF.

This clone was found once. The chain couples TRBV10-3 to TRBJ2-5; D possibly corresponds to TRBD2 (6 bases). CDR3 length equals 13 residues. CDR1 is ENHRY and CDR2 is SYGVKD in the germline V gene. Between the trimmed V and J ends, which lost 6 bases and 3 bases, there was a span of 11 bases. For the CDR3, the DNA is TGTGCCATCAGAGAAGGCGGGGAAGAGACCCAGTACTTC. It translates to CAIREGGEETQYF.

This rearrangement joins TRBV11-2 to TRBJ1-1; TRBD1 matches 7 bases. The CDR3 is 15 residues long. The V gene end was trimmed by 4 bases and the J gene end by 3 bases; junction bases not matched to a gene: 8. The germline gives CDR1 SGHAT, CDR2 FQNNGV. The CDR3 reads CASSSVRGTDTEAFF. The CDR3 bases are TGTGCCAGCAGCTCAGTAAGAGGGACAGACACTGAAGCTTTCTTT.

Only a few counts were recorded for this clone. This rearrangement joins TRBV7-6 to TRBJ2-5, with unresolved D. Germline assignment: CDR1 SGHVS and CDR2 FNYEAQ. V was trimmed by 4 bases and J by 5 bases, leaving 11 bases between them. This CDR3 is built from 13 residues. The CDR3 here is CASSSLFGETQYF. The CDR3 DNA is TGTGCCAGCAGCTCTTTATTCGGGGAGACCCAGTACTTC.

This chain joins TRBV28 and TRBJ2-5; 9 nucleotides align to TRBD1. In germline, CDR1 is MDHEN, CDR2 SYDVKM. Trimming took 5 bases from V and 5 from J; bases not matched to a gene: 12. This CDR3 comprises 16 residues. The CDR3 protein is CASSPAGTGNLETQYF. The CDR3 DNA sequence: TGTGCCAGCAGTCCCGCCGGGACAGGGAACCTGGAGACCCAGTACTTC.

The V call is TRBV28, the J call TRBJ2-7, with a possible D match to TRBD2 (5 bases). The germline V and J ends were trimmed by 7 bases and 5 bases, with 9 bases remaining between them. This CDR3 spans 11 amino acids. Germline-derived CDR1 and CDR2 are MDHEN and SYDVKM. CDR3 sequence reads: CASNGGDEQYF. As DNA, the CDR3 is TGTGCCAGCAATGGAGGCGACGAGCAGTACTTC.

Only one count was recorded for this clone. The chain links TRBV27 to TRBJ2-1; unclear D gene. Trimming removed 0 bases from V and 0 bases from J, with 9 bases in between. CDR1 and CDR2 (germline): MNHEY, SMNVEV (reference sequence). The CDR3 covers 16 residues. CDR3 in amino acids: CASSLSPESSYNEQFF. Here the CDR3 DNA reads TGTGCCAGCAGTTTATCGCCCGAGAGCTCCTACAATGAGCAGTTCTTC.

V and J are TRBV5-1 and TRBJ2-7, with 8 positions matching TRBD2. Germline V gives CDR1 SGHRS, CDR2 YFSETQ. The trim removed 0 bases at V and 4 bases at J, leaving 6 bases unmatched. The CDR3 is 15 amino acids. CDR3 loop: CASSLEAGGSYEQYF. CDR3 DNA: TGCGCCAGCAGCTTGGAGGCGGGAGGAAGTTACGAGCAGTACTTC.

The DNA for the CDR3 is TGTGCCAGCTCTCAGGGCTCCCCCCTTTACGAGCAGTACTTC. It codes for CASSQGSPLYEQYF. The chain uses TRBV18 and TRBJ2-7, with D possibly being TRBD1 (5 bases). V lost 6 bases and J 4 bases, leaving 16 bases between the germline ends. Germline CDR1 is KGHSH and CDR2 is LQKENI. CDR3 length: 14 amino acids.

The chain is built from TRBV19 and TRBJ2-1; D is perhaps TRBD1 (7 bases). Germline CDR1 and CDR2: LNHDA and SQIVND (reference sequence). V was shortened by 5 bases and J by 3 bases, with 14 bases between the two germline ends. The CDR3 contains 15 residues. CDR3: CASSRNRGGYNEQFF. The CDR3 DNA is TGTGCCAGTAGTCGAAACAGGGGAGGCTACAATGAGCAGTTCTTC. The entire variable domain, with the rest obtained from reference TRBV19 and TRBJ2-1, is as follows: DGGITQSPKYLFRKEGQNVTLSCEQNLNHDAMYWYRQDPGQGLRLIYYSQIVNDFQKGDIAEGYSVSREKKESFPLTVTSAQKNPTAFYLCASSRNRGGYNEQFFGPGTRLTVL.

The chain employs TRBV19 and TRBJ1-5, with D possibly TRBD1 on 5 matching bases. The germline CDR1 and CDR2 sequences are LNHDA and SQIVND (reference sequence). The CDR3 spans 19 residues. The V end was cut by 3 bases, the J end by 7 bases, with 28 bases between. The chain's CDR3 is CASSIGRMSRENFEQPQHF. The CDR3 DNA is TGTGCCAGTAGTATCGGGAGAATGTCCAGGGAGAATTTTGAGCAGCCCCAGCATTTT.

The chain couples TRBV28 to TRBJ2-7; 10 bases are shared with TRBD2. V shed 6 bases, J shed 2 bases, and the junction held 7 bases outside the gene matches. Germline V gives CDR1 MDHEN, CDR2 SYDVKM. CDR3 length: 15 amino acids. This CDR3 reads CASSPLAGVTYEQYF. For the CDR3, the DNA is TGTGCCAGCAGCCCTCTAGCGGGAGTGACCTACGAGCAGTACTTC.